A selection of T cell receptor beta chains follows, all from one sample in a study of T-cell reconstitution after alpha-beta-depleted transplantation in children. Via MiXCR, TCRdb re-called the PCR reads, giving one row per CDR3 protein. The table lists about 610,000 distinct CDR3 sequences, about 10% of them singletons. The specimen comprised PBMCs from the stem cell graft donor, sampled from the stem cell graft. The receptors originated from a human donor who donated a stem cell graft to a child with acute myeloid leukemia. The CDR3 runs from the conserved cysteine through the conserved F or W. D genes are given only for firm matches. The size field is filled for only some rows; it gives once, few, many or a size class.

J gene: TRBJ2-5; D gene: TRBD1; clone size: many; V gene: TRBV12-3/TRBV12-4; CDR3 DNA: TGTGCCAGCAGTTTATGGGGGACAGGGAGAGAGACCCAGTACTTC; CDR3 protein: CASSLWGTGRETQYF
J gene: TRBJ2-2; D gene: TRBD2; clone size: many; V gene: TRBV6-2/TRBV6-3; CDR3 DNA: TGTGCCAGCAGTTCTATCCAGCGGGAAACCGGGGAGCTGTTTTTT; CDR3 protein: CASSSIQRETGELFF
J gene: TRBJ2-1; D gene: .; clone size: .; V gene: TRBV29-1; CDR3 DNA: TGCAGCGTTGACAAGAGGGATGAGCAGTTCTTC; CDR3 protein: CSVDKRDEQFF
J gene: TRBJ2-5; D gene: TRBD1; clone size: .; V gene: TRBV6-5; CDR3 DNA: TGTGCCAGCAGTTACTCGACAGGGGGGAGGGAGACCCAGTACTTC; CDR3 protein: CASSYSTGGRETQYF
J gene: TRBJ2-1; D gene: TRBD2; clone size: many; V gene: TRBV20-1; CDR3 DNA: TGCAGTGCTAGAGATCGCCAGCGGGAGGGCCATGAGCAGTTCTTC; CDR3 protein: CSARDRQREGHEQFF
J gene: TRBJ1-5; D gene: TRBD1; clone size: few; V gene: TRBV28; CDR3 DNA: TGTGCCAGCAGCTGGACAGGGGTGGGTCAGCCCCAGCATTTT; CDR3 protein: CASSWTGVGQPQHF
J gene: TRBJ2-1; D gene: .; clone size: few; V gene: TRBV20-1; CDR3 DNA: TGCAGTGCTAGAGATCAGGAGTTGCTGTTCTTC; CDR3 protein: CSARDQELLFF
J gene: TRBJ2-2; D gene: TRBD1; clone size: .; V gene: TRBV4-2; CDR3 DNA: TGTGCCAGCAGCCAACAGAAGGGGGCAGTGAGTACCGGGGAGCTGTTTTTT; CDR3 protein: CASSQQKGAVSTGELFF
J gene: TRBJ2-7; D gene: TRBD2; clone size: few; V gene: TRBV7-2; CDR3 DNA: TGTGCCAGCAGCTCCTTTAGCGGGAGGCCCGCCTACGAGCAGTACTTC; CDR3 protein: CASSSFSGRPAYEQYF
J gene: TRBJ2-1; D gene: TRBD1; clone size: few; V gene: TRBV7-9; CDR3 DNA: TGTGCCAGCAGCCCCGGACAGGGGTCGGTCAATGAGCAGTTCTTC; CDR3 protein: CASSPGQGSVNEQFF
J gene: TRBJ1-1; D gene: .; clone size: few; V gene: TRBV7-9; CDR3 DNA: TGTGCCAGCAGCTTAAAGGGGGAGAACACTGAAGCTTTCTTT; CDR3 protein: CASSLKGENTEAFF
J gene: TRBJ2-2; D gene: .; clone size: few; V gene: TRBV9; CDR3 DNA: TGTGCCAGCAGCGTAGACGGGGCGGTCACCGGGGAGCTGTTTTTT; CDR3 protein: CASSVDGAVTGELFF
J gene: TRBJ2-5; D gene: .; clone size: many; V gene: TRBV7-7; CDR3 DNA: TGTGCTAGCAGCCCCGACAGCAATCAAGAGACCCAGTACTTC; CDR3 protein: CASSPDSNQETQYF
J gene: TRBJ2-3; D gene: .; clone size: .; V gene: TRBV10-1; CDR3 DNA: TGCGCCAGCAGTGATCCGGGCCACGATACGCAGTATTTT; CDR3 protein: CASSDPGHDTQYF
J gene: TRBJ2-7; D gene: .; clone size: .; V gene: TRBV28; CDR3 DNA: TGTGCCAGCAGACGAAACTTGAGGGGGATAGAGGAGCAGTACTTC; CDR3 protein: CASRRNLRGIEEQYF
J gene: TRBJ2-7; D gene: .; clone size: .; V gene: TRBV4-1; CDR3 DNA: TGCGCCAGCAGCCACACCAGGAGCTCCTACGAGCAGTACTTC; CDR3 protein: CASSHTRSSYEQYF
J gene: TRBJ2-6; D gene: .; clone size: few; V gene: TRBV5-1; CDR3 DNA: TGCGCCAGCAGCTTGGAAGCCAGGGCCCAGGCGGGGGCCAACGTCCTGACTTTC; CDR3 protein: CASSLEARAQAGANVLTF
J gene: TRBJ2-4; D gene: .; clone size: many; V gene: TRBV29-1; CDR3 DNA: TGCAGCGTTGTCAGTCCGGGGGTTGATTCGGACATTCAGTACTTC; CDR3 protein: CSVVSPGVDSDIQYF
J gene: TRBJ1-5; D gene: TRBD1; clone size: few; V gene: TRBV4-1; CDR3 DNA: TGCGCCAGCAGCCGATTGGTCATGTCGACAGGGGGTCATCAGCCCCAGCATTTT; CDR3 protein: CASSRLVMSTGGHQPQHF
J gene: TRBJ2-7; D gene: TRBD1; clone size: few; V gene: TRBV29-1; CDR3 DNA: TGCAGCGTTGAAGAGGGTGACAGGGGATACGAGCAGTACTTC; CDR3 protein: CSVEEGDRGYEQYF
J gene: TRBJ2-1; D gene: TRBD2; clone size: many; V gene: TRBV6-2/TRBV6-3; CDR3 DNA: TGTGCCAGCAGAGAGGGGACTAGCAGCGGTGAGCAGTTCTTC; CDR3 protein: CASREGTSSGEQFF
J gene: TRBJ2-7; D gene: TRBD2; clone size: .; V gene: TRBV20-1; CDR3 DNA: TGCAGTGGCGGGAGGGCAGGCGAGCAGTACTTC; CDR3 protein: CSGGRAGEQYF
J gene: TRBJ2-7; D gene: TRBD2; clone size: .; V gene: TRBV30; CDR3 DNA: TGTGCTTATTCGCCCCCACTAGCGGGCCGCTACGAGCAGTACTTC; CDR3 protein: CAYSPPLAGRYEQYF
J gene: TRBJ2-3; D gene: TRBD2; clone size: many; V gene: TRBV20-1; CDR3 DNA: TGCAGTGCGAGAGGGACTAGCGGGAGGGTAACAGATACGCAGTATTTT; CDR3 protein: CSARGTSGRVTDTQYF
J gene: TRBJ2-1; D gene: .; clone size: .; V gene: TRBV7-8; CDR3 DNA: TGTGCCAGCAGCCCTCTAGAGGGTAACTACAATGAGCAGTTCTTC; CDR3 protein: CASSPLEGNYNEQFF
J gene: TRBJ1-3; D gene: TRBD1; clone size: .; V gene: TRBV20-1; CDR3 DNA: TGCAGTGCGCTGGACAGGGCTCTTGGAAACACCATATATTTT; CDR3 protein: CSALDRALGNTIYF
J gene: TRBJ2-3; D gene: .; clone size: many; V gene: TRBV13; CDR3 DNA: TGTGCCAGCAGCTTACCCGGGAGAGGAACAGATACGCAGTATTTT; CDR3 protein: CASSLPGRGTDTQYF
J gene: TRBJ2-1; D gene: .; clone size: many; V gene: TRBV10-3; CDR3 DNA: TGTGCCATCAGCGAGGGGAGCGGTGGTGGAGACAATGAGCAGTTCTTC; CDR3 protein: CAISEGSGGGDNEQFF
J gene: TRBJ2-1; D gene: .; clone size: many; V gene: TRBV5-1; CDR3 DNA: TGCGCCAGCAGCAGATGGACGATCCTGGACTACAATGAGCAGTTCTTC; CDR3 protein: CASSRWTILDYNEQFF
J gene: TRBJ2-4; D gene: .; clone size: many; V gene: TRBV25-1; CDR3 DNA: TGTGCCAGCATAGGGACGGTCAAAAACATTCAGTACTTC; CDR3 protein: CASIGTVKNIQYF
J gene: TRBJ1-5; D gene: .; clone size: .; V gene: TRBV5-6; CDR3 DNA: TGTGCCAGCAGCTTCGGGACACATTCTCAGCCCCAGCATTTT; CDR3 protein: CASSFGTHSQPQHF
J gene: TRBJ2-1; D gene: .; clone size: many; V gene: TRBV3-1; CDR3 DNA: TGTGCCAGCAGCCAAGATTGGGGGACCTATGAGCAGTTCTTC; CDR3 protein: CASSQDWGTYEQFF
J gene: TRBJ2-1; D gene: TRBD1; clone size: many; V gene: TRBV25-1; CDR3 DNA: TGTGCCAGCAGCCACCGACAGGGGTCTTCCCGGACTCCTTTAAGAGCCTACAATGAGCAGTTCTTC; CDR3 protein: CASSHRQGSSRTPLRAYNEQFF
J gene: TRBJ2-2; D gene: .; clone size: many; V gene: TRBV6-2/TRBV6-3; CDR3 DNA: TGTGCCAGCAGTTACGAGCGGATCGGGGAGCCCGGGGAGCTGTTTTTT; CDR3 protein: CASSYERIGEPGELFF
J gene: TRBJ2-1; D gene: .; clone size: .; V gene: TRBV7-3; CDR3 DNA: TGTGCCAGCAGCTTATCCGGGGTCAAGGGCAATGAGCAGTTCTTC; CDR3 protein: CASSLSGVKGNEQFF
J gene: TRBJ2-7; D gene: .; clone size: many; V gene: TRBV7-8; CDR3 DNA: TGTGCCAGCAGCTACCCGACAAAGGGGACCTACGAGCAGTACTTC; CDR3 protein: CASSYPTKGTYEQYF
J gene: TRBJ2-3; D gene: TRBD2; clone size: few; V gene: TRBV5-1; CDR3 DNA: TGCGCCAGCAGAGACTTCGCGGGAGGCCACCGAGGCACAGATACGCAGTATTTT; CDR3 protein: CASRDFAGGHRGTDTQYF
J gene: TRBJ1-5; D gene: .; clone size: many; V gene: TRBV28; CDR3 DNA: TGTGCCAGCAGTACACTACAGCAGCCCCAGCATTTT; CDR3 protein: CASSTLQQPQHF
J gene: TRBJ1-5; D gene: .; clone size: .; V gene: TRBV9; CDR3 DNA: TGTGCCAGCAGCGCCGGCGGGGAGTGGAATCAGCCCCAGCATTTT; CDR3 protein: CASSAGGEWNQPQHF
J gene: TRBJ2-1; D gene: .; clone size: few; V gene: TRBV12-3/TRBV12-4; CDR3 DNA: TGTGCCAGCAGTTTCTCGCGGGCAGACAATGAGCAGTTCTTC; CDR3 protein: CASSFSRADNEQFF
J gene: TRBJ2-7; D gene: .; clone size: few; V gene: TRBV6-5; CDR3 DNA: TGTGCCAGCACTCTGATAGGAGCCGGCGGCGAGCAGTACTTC; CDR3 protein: CASTLIGAGGEQYF
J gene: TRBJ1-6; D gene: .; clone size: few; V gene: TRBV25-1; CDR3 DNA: TGTGCCAGCAGCGACACCCGAAAGAATTCACCCCTCCACTTT; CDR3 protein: CASSDTRKNSPLHF
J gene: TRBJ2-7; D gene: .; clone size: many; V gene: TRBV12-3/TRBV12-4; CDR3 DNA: TGTGCCAGCAGCTCCTTCCGGGACGAGCAGTACTTC; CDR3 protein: CASSSFRDEQYF
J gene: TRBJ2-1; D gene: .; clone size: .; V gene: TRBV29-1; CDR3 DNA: TGCAGCGTCCGAGTGGGCAGGGTGGGGGTTTACAATGAGCAGTTCTTC; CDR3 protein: CSVRVGRVGVYNEQFF
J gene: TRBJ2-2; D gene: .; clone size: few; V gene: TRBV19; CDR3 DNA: TGTGCCAGTAGCACTAGGGGTGGTCGGTCGACCGGGGAGCTGTTTTTT; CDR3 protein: CASSTRGGRSTGELFF
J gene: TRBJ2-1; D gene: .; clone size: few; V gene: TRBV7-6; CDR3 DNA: TGTGCCAGCAGCTTAGTTGAGAAAGGGGAGCAGTTCTTC; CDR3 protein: CASSLVEKGEQFF
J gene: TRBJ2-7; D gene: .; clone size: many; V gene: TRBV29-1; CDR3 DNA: TGCAGCGTTGTGGGGCAGGGGCCCTACGAGCAGTACTTC; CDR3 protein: CSVVGQGPYEQYF
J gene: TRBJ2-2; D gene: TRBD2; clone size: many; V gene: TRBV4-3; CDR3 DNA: TGCGCCAGCAGCCAAGATGTCCCTAGCGGGAGTAGCACCGGGGAGCTGTTTTTT; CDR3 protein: CASSQDVPSGSSTGELFF
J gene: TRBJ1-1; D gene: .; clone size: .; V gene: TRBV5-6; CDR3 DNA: TGTGCCAGCAGCGAACCGGGACCTATGAACACTGAAGCTTTCTTT; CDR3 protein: CASSEPGPMNTEAFF
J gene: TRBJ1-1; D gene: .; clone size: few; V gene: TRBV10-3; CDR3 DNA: TGTGCCATCAGGTCCAGGACGACGAACACTGAAGCTTTCTTT; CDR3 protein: CAIRSRTTNTEAFF
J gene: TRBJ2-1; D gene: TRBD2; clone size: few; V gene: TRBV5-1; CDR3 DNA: TGCGCCAGCAGCGCCGGACTAGCGGGAGGTTGGTCCTACAATGAGCAGTTCTTC; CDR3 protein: CASSAGLAGGWSYNEQFF
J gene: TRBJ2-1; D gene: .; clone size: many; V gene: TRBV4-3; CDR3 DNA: TGCGCCAGCAGCCAAGAGGTCTGGCGGGGCTCGACCTACAATGAGCAGTTCTTC; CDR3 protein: CASSQEVWRGSTYNEQFF
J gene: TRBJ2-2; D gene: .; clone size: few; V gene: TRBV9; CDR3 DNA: TGTGCCAGCAGCGTAACCTTAGCGGGACAGACCACCGGGGAGCTGTTTTTT; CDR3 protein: CASSVTLAGQTTGELFF